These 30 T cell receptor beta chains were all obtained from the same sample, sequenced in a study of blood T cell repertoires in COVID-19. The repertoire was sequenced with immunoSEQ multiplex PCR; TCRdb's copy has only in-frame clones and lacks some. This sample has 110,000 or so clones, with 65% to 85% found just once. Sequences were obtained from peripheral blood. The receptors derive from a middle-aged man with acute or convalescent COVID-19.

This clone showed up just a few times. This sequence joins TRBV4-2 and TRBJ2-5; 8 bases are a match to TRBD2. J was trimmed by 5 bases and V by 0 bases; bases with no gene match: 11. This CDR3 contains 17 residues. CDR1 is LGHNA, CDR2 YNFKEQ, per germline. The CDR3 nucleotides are TGTGCCAGCAGCCAAGAAGGCGGGGGGCTTTCCGGGGAGACCCAGTACTTC. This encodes CASSQEGGGLSGETQYF.

CDR3 nucleotides: TGTGCCAGCAGACCAGACAGGGCTTCACCCCTCCACTTT. Amino acids: CASRPDRASPLHF. The V and J genes are TRBV27 and TRBJ1-6; TRBD1 agrees at 7 bases. CDR1 is MNHEY, CDR2 SMNVEV, per germline (reference sequence). With 6 bases clipped from V and 9 bases from J, the junction kept 5 bases outside the gene matches. This CDR3 has 13 amino acids.

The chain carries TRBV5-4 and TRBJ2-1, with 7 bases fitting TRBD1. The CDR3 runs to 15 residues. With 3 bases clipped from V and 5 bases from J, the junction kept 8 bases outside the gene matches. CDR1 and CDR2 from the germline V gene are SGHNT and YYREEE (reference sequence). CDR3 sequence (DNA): TGTGCCAGCAGCTCTCCACAGGGGAAACACAATGAGCAGTTCTTC. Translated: CASSSPQGKHNEQFF. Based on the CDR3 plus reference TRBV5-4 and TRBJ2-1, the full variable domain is ETGVTQSPTHLIKTRGQQVTLRCSSQSGHNTVSWYQQALGQGPQFIFQYYREEENGRGNFPPRFSGLQFPNYSSELNVNALELDDSALYLCASSSPQGKHNEQFFGPGTRLTVL.

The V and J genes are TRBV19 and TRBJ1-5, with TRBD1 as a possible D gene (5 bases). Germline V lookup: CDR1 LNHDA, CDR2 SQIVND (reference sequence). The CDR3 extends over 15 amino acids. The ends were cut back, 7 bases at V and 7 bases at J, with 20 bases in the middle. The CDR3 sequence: CASMPGGTRPQPQHF. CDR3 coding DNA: TGTGCCAGTATGCCAGGAGGGACTCGTCCCCAGCCCCAGCATTTT. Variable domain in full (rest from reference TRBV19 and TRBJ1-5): DGGITQSPKYLFRKEGQNVTLSCEQNLNHDAMYWYRQDPGQGLRLIYYSQIVNDFQKGDIAEGYSVSREKKESFPLTVTSAQKNPTAFYLCASMPGGTRPQPQHFGDGTRLSIL.

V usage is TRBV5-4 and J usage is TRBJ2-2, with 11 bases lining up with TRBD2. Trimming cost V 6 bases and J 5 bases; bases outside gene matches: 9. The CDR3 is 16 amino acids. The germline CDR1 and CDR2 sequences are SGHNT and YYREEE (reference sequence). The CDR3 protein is CASTSTRTSGTGELFF. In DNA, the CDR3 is TGTGCCAGCACCTCCACCCGGACTAGCGGGACCGGGGAGCTGTTTTTT.

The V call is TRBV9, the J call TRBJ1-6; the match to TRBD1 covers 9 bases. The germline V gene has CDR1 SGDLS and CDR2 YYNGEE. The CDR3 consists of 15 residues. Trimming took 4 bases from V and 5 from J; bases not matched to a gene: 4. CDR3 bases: TGTGCCAGCAGCACCCGGGACAGGGATAATTCACCCCTCCACTTT. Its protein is CASSTRDRDNSPLHF.

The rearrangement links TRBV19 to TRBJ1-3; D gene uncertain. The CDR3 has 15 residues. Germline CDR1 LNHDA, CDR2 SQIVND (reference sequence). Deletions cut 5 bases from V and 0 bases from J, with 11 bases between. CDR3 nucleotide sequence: TGTGCCAGTAGTTCGGGTTTGAGCTCTGGAAACACCATATATTTT. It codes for CASSSGLSSGNTIYF.

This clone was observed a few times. The chain's CDR3 is CASSLSGRYGYTF. The CDR3 coding sequence is TGTGCCAGCAGCTTATCAGGGAGGTATGGCTACACCTTC. The genes are TRBV7-2 and TRBJ1-2; D might be TRBD1 (5 bases). Germline V gene lookup returns CDR1 SGHTA and CDR2 FQGNSA. V was pared by 2 bases and J by 5 bases, with 9 bases between. This CDR3 region has 13 residues.

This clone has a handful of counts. The CDR3 DNA sequence: TGTGCCAGCAGTCTTACAGGGGCCGAGCAGTACTTC. It is translated as CASSLTGAEQYF. The genes are TRBV6-5 and TRBJ2-7; 7 nucleotides align to TRBD1. Germline lookup yields CDR1 MNHEY and CDR2 SVGAGI. The CDR3 extends over 12 amino acids. V shed 5 bases, J shed 6 bases, and the junction held 4 bases outside the gene matches.

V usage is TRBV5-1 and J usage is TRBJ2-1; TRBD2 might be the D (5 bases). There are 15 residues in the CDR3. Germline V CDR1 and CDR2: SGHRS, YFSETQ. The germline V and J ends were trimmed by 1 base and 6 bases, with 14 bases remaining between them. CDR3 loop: CASSLKGSVGNEQFF. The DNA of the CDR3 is TGCGCCAGCAGCTTGAAAGGGAGTGTCGGCAATGAGCAGTTCTTC.

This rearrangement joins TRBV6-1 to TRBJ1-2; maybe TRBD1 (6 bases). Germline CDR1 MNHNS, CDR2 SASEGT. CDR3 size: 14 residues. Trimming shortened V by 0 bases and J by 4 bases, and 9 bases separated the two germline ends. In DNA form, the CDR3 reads TGTGCCAGCAGTGAAGCTGGGACAACCTATGGCTACACCTTC. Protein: CASSEAGTTYGYTF.

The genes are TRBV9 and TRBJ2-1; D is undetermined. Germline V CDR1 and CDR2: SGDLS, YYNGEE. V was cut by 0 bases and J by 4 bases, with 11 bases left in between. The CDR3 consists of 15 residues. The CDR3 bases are TGTGCCAGCAGCGTAGACAGTCTATCATACAATGAGCAGTTCTTC. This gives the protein CASSVDSLSYNEQFF.

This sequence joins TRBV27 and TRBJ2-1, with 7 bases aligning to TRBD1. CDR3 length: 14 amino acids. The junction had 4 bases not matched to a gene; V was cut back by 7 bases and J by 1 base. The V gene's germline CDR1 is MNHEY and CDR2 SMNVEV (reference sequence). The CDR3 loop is CASKGGLSYNEQFF. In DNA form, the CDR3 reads TGTGCCAGCAAAGGGGGCCTTTCCTACAATGAGCAGTTCTTC.

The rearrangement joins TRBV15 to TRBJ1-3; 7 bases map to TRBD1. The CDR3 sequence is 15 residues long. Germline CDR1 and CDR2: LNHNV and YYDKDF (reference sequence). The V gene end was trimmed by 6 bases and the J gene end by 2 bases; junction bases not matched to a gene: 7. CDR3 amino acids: CATREGQPPGNTIYF. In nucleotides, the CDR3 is TGTGCCACCAGAGAGGGACAGCCGCCTGGAAACACCATATATTTT. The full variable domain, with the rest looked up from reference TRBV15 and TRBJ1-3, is DAMVIQNPRYQVTQFGKPVTLSCSQTLNHNVMYWYQQKSSQAPKLLFHYYDKDFNNEADTPDNFQSRRPNTSFCFLDIRSPGLGDTAMYLCATREGQPPGNTIYFGEGSWLTVV.

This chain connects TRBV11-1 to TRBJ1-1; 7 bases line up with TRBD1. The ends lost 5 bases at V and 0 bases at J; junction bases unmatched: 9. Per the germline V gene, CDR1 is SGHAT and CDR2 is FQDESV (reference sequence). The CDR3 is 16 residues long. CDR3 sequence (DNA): TGTGCCAGCAGCACCGGGGACAGTTTCATGAACACTGAAGCTTTCTTT. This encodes CASSTGDSFMNTEAFF.

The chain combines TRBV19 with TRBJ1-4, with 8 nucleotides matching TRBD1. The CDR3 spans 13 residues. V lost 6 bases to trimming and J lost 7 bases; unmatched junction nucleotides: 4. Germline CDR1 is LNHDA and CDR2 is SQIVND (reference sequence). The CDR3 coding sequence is TGTGCCAGTAGCAACAGGGGGAGTGAAAAACTGTTTTTT. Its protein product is CASSNRGSEKLFF.

The CDR3 spells CASSRGAYEGEQYV. The CDR3 nucleotides read TGTGCCAGCAGCCGGGGGGCTTATGAAGGCGAGCAGTACGTC. The V gene is TRBV7-8, the J gene TRBJ2-7, with a tentative D call TRBD2 (7 bases). Germline V CDR1 and CDR2: SGHVS, FQNEAQ. The V gene lost 5 bases and the J gene lost 6 bases, with 17 bases spanning the gap. This CDR3 is built from 14 residues.

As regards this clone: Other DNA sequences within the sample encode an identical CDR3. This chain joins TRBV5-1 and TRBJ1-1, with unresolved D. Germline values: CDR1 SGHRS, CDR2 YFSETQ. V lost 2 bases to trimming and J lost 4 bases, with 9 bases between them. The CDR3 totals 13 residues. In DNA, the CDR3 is TGCGCCAGCAGCTTACGGGAGGGCACTGAAGCTTTCTTT. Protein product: CASSLREGTEAFF.

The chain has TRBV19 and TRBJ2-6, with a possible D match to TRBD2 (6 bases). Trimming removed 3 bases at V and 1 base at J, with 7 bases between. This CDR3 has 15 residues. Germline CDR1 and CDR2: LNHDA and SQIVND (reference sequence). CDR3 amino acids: CASSIGGSGANVLTF. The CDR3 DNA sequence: TGTGCCAGTAGTATCGGGGGATCTGGGGCCAACGTCCTGACTTTC.

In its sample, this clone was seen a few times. As DNA, the CDR3 is TGTGCCAGCAGAGGCCGGGACAGGGGTAATGAAAAACTGTTTTTT. Encoded protein: CASRGRDRGNEKLFF. This chain connects TRBV2 to TRBJ1-4; 10 nucleotides align to TRBD1. V was clipped by 6 bases and J by 4 bases; unmatched bases: 5. The CDR3 consists of 15 residues. The germline CDR1 and CDR2 sequences are SNHLY and FYNNEI. The entire variable domain, with the rest obtained from reference TRBV2 and TRBJ1-4, is as follows: EPEVTQTPSHQVTQMGQEVILRCVPISNHLYFYWYRQILGQKVEFLVSFYNNEISEKSEIFDDQFSVERPDGSNFTLKIRSTKLEDSAMYFCASRGRDRGNEKLFFGSGTQLSVL.

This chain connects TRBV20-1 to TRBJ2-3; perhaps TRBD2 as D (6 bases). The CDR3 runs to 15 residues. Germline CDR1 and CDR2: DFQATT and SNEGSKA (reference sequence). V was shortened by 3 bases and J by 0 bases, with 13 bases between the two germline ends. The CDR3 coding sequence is TGCAGTGCTAGTCCCCCTAGCGCCAGCACAGATACGCAGTATTTT. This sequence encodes CSASPPSASTDTQYF.

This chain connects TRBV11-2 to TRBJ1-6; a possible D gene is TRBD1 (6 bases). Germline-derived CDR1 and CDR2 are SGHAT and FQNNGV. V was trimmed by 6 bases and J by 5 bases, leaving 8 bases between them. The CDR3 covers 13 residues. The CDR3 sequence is CASSWTDNSPLHF. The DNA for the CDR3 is TGTGCCAGCAGTTGGACAGATAATTCACCCCTCCACTTT.

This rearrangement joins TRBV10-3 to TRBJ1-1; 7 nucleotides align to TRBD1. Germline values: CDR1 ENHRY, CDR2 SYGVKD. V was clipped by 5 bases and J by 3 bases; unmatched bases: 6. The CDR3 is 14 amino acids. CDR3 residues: CAISLGGTDTEAFF. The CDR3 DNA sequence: TGTGCCATCAGTCTAGGGGGCACCGACACTGAAGCTTTCTTT.

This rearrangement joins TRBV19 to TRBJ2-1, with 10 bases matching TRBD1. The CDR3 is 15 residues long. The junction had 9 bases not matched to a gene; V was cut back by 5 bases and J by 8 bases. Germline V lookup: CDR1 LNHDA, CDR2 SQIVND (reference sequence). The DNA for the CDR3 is TGTGCCAGTAGTGTCACCGGGACAGGGGCCGATGAGCAGTTCTTC. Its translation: CASSVTGTGADEQFF.

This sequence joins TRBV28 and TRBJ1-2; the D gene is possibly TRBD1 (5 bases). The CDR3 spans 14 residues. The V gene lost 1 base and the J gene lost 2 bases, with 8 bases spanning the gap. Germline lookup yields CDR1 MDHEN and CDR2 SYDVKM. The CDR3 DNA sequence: TGTGCCAGCAGTTTATTGGCAGGGAACTATGGCTACACCTTC. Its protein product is CASSLLAGNYGYTF.

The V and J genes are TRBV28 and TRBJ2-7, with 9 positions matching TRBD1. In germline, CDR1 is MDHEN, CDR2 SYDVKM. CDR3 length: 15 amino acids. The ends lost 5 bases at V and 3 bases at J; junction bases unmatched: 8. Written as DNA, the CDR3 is TGTGCCAGCAGTGGGACAGGGAGCACAGGCTACGAGCAGTACTTC. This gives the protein CASSGTGSTGYEQYF.

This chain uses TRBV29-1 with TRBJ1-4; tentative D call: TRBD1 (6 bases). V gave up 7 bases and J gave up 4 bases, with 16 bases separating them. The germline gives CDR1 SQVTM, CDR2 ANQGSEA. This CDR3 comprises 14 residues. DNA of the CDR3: TGCAGCGCCGCAGCAGGGGCCTATAATGAAAAACTGTTTTTT. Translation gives CSAAAGAYNEKLFF.

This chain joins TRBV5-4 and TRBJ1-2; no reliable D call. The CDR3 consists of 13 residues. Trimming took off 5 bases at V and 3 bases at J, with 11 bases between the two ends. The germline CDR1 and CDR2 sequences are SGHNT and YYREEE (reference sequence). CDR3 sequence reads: CASRSAGDYGYTF. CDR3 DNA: TGTGCCAGCAGGTCGGCGGGCGACTATGGCTACACCTTC.

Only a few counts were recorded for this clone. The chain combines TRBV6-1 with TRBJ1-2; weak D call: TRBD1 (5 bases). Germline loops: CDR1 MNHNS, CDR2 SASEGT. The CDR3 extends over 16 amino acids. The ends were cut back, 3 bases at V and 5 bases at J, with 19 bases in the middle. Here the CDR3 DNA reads TGTGCCAGCAGTGAGGGGCCACCGTCATTCGGGTATGGCTACACCTTC. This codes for CASSEGPPSFGYGYTF.

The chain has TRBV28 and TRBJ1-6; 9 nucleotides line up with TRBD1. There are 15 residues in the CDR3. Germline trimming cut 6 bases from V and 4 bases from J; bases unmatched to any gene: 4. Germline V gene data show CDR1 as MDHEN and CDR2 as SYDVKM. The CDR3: CASSLTGGYNSPLHF. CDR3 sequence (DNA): TGTGCCAGCAGCCTGACAGGGGGGTATAATTCACCCCTCCACTTT.